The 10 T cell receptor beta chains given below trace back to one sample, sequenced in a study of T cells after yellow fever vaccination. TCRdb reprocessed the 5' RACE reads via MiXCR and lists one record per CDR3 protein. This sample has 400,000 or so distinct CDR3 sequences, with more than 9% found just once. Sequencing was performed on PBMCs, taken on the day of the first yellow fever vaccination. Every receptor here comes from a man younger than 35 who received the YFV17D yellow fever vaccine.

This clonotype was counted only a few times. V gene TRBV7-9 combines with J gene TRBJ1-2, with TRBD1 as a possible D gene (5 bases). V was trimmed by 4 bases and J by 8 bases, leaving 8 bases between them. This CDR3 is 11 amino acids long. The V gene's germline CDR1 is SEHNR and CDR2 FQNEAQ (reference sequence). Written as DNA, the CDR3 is TGTGCCAGCAGCTCCTGGACAGGCTACACCTTC. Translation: CASSSWTGYTF.

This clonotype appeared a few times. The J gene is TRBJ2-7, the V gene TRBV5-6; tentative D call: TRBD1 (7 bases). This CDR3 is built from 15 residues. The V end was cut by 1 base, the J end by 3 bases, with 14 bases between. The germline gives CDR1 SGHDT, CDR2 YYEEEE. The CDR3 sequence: CASSLSPGGNYEQYF. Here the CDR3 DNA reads TGTGCCAGCAGCTTGAGCCCAGGGGGGAACTACGAGCAGTACTTC.

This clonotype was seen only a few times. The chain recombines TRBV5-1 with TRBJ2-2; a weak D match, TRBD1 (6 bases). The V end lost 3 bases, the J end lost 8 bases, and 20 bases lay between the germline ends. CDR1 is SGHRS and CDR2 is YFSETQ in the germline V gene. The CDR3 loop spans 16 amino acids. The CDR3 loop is CASSSNQLTGTGELFF. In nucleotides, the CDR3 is TGCGCCAGCAGCTCTAACCAGTTGACAGGAACGGGGGAGCTGTTTTTT.

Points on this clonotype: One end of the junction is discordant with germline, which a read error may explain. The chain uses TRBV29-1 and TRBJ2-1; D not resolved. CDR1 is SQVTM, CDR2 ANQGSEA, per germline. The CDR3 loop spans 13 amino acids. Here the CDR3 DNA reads TGCAGCGTTGTTGTTATCAGCTACAATGAGCAGTCCTTC. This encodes CSVVVISYNEQSF.

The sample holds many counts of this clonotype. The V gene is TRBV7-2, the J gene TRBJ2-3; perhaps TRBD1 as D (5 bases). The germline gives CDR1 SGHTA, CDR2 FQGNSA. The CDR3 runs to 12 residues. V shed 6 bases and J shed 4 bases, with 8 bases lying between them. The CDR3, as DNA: TGTGCCAGCAGGGGGCAATCAGATACGCAGTATTTT. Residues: CASRGQSDTQYF.

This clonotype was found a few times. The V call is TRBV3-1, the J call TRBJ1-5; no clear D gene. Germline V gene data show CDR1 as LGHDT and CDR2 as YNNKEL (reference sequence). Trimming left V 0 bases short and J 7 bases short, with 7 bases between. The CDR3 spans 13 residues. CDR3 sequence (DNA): TGTGCCAGCAGCCAAGACAGACAACAGCCCCAGCATTTT. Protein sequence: CASSQDRQQPQHF.

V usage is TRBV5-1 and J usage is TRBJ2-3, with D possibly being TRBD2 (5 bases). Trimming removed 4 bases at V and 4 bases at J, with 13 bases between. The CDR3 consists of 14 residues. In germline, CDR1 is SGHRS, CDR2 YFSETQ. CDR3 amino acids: CASSGAAWADTQYF. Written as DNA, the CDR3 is TGCGCCAGCAGCGGAGCGGCCTGGGCAGATACGCAGTATTTT.

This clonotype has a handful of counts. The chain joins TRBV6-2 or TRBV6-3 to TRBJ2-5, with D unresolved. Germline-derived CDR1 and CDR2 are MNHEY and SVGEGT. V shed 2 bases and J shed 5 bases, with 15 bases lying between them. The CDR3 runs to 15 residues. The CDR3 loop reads CASSYGIQLGETQYF. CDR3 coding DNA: TGTGCCAGCAGTTACGGGATCCAATTGGGGGAGACCCAGTACTTC.

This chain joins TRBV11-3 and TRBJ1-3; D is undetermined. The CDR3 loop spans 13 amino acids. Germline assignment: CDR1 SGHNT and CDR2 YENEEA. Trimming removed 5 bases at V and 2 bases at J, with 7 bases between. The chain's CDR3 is CASSINPGNTIYF. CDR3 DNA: TGTGCCAGCAGCATCAATCCTGGAAACACCATATATTTT. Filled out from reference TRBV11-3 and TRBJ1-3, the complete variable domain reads EAGVVQSPRYKIIEKKQPVAFWCNPISGHNTLYWYLQNLGQGPELLIRYENEEAVDDSQLPKDRFSAERLKGVDSTLKIQPAELGDSAVYLCASSINPGNTIYFGEGSWLTVV.

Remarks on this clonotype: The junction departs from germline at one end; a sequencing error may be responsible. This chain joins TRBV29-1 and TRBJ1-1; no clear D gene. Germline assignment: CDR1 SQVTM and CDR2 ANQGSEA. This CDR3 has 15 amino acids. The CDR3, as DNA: TGCAGCGCCGGGTCGGGGTGGGGTATGAACACTGAAGCTGTCTTT. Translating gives CSAGSGWGMNTEAVF.